Listed below are T cell receptor beta chains from one sample, sequenced in a study of T-cell memory formation after mild COVID-19. MiXCR, applied by TCRdb to the 5' RACE reads, yields one record per CDR3 protein. In the table there are a few hundred thousand distinct CDR3 sequences, over 13% of which are singletons. Sequences were obtained from PBMCs or a T cell subset sorted from them (not recorded which). The source is a man between 18 and 35 years old who had mild COVID-19 (a few samples of this study predate the infection). Cell type and time point are not known. Each CDR3 is given with its conserved first and last residue. The D gene is left open where the match is weak. A clone size is listed for some rows: how often the clone was seen (once, few, many), or a class if it is expanded.

cdr3_nt	cdr3_aa	clone_size	d_call	v_call	j_call
TGTGCTAGTGGTTTGGTACCCGGGACAGGGCTATACGAGCAGTACTTC	CASGLVPGTGLYEQYF	.	TRBD1	TRBV12-5	TRBJ2-7
TGCAGTGCTTCCCAGGGGGGAGTCAATGAGCAGTTCTTC	CSASQGGVNEQFF	few	.	TRBV20-1	TRBJ2-1
TGCAGTGCCGCTCGACAGGGGAGCAATCAGCCCCAGCATTTT	CSAARQGSNQPQHF	.	TRBD1	TRBV20-1	TRBJ1-5
TGTGCCAGCAGCCCTAACCCGGGACAGTATAATTCACCCCTCCACTTT	CASSPNPGQYNSPLHF	.	TRBD1	TRBV7-2	TRBJ1-6
TGTGCCACCAGTGCCGCGGGGGGTCCCTACAATGAGCAGTTCTTC	CATSAAGGPYNEQFF	many	TRBD2	TRBV24-1	TRBJ2-1
TGTGCCAGCAGTTATTTTGGGGAAGGATCCTACGAGCAGTACTTC	CASSYFGEGSYEQYF	.	.	TRBV6-5	TRBJ2-7
TGTGCCAGCAGCTTAGTCCCCCCTAGCGGGGGGGATAACACCGGGGAGCTGTTTTTT	CASSLVPPSGGDNTGELFF	.	TRBD2	TRBV7-6	TRBJ2-2
TGTGCCAGCAGCCCGACAGGGGCAGGAAACACCATATATTTT	CASSPTGAGNTIYF	many	TRBD1	TRBV7-2	TRBJ1-3
TGCAGCGTTGAAGGATCTAACTATGGCTACACCTTC	CSVEGSNYGYTF	.	.	TRBV29-1	TRBJ1-2
TGTGCCAGCAGCGGTACAGGGGTTGAGCAGTTCTTC	CASSGTGVEQFF	.	TRBD1	TRBV9	TRBJ2-1
TGTGCCAGCAGCCGGGGACCCCGGCAAGAGACCCAGTACTTC	CASSRGPRQETQYF	.	.	TRBV7-9	TRBJ2-5
TGCAGTGCTAGAGACAACAGGGGGCGTAGTGCCCTATACTATGGCTACACCTTC	CSARDNRGRSALYYGYTF	.	TRBD1	TRBV20-1	TRBJ1-2
TGTGCCAGCAGCCCCTACGGCGGGGGGACTGAAGCTTTCTTT	CASSPYGGGTEAFF	few	.	TRBV9	TRBJ1-1
TGTGCCAGTAGGCCCACCCTTATGGGGGCTTATGGCTACACCTTC	CASRPTLMGAYGYTF	many	.	TRBV19	TRBJ1-2
TGCGCCAGCAGCTTGGGGGGGCATGAGCAGTTCTTC	CASSLGGHEQFF	many	.	TRBV5-1	TRBJ2-1
TGTGCCAGCAGTCCATCCGGCGGCTTCACCGGGGAGCTGTTTTTT	CASSPSGGFTGELFF	once	.	TRBV7-3	TRBJ2-2
TGTGCCAGCTGTCCGGGACAGGGTTACACCTCCTACAATGAGCAGTTCTTC	CASCPGQGYTSYNEQFF	.	TRBD1	TRBV28	TRBJ2-1
TGCAGTGCTAGAGATTCGGGCGGGCTTAGCACAGATACGCAGTATTTT	CSARDSGGLSTDTQYF	few	.	TRBV20-1	TRBJ2-3
TGTGCCAGCAGCACGTCAGGGGGCGAGAGAAGCTACGAGCAGTACTTC	CASSTSGGERSYEQYF	.	TRBD1	TRBV5-6	TRBJ2-7
TGCAGCGTTGAAGGCCAGCGGGGATACAATGAGCAGTTCTTC	CSVEGQRGYNEQFF	.	TRBD2	TRBV29-1	TRBJ2-1
TGCGCCAGCAGCCAAGTGGGAGAAAAACTGTTTTTT	CASSQVGEKLFF	many	.	TRBV4-1	TRBJ1-4
TGTGCCAGCAGCCCTAGTAGCGGCTACAATGAGCAGTTCTTC	CASSPSSGYNEQFF	few	.	TRBV7-7	TRBJ2-1
TGTGCCGTTACGGTTAACGCTGAAGCTTTCTTT	CAVTVNAEAFF	few	.	TRBV12-3/TRBV12-4	TRBJ1-1
TGTGCCAGCAGCCTAACTAGTACTGGGGCCAACGTCCTGACTTTC	CASSLTSTGANVLTF	many	.	TRBV6-5	TRBJ2-6
TGTGCCAGCAGCCCAGGTTATGGTTTCTATGGCTACACCTTC	CASSPGYGFYGYTF	.	.	TRBV3-1	TRBJ1-2
TGTGCCAGCAGTGTTCCTGGCAGCCAAGAGACCCAGTACTTC	CASSVPGSQETQYF	few	.	TRBV2	TRBJ2-5
TGTGCCAGCAGCTTCGACAGATCCTACGAGCAGTACTTC	CASSFDRSYEQYF	.	.	TRBV7-2	TRBJ2-7
TGTGCCAGCAGTGAAGGCAGCTACTATGGCTACACCTTC	CASSEGSYYGYTF	few	.	TRBV6-1	TRBJ1-2
TGTGCCAGTAGTAAGACAGGGGGCTACCTGAACACTGAAGCTTTCTTT	CASSKTGGYLNTEAFF	.	TRBD1	TRBV19	TRBJ1-1
TGTGCCAGCTCACCCGCGGAGCTGTTTTTT	CASSPAELFF	.	.	TRBV18	TRBJ2-2
TGTGCCAGCAGCCAGCCGGGACAGGGAATTGAGCAGTTCTTC	CASSQPGQGIEQFF	few	TRBD1	TRBV5-6	TRBJ2-1